Presented here are 27 T cell receptor beta chains from one specimen sequenced in a study of blood T cell repertoires in COVID-19 (dated by TCRdb to about 2020). Receptors were amplified or captured by the immunoSEQ multiplex PCR assay. What TCRdb holds here is the immuneACCESS table cut down to in-frame rearrangements. Part of the clones is not present; checked against another copy, under half of the missing clones reflect an unresolved V gene, and the others are unexplained. The sample table records under 200,000 clones; roughly 88% of these occur just once. More than 2% of the sample is taken by the ten largest. The specimen was peripheral blood. These receptors were collected from a man between 18 and 35 years old with acute or convalescent COVID-19.

The chain uses TRBV28 and TRBJ1-4, with TRBD1 matching 7 bases. Per germline, CDR1 MDHEN and CDR2 SYDVKM. V lost 3 bases and J lost 0; bases outside the gene matches: 16. The CDR3 has 20 residues. The CDR3 region is CASSFPLRQGAIPTNEKLFF. In DNA, the CDR3 is TGTGCCAGCAGTTTCCCCCTACGACAGGGCGCGATTCCAACTAATGAAAAACTGTTTTTT.

The V call is TRBV7-9, the J call TRBJ2-5; tentatively, D is TRBD1 (6 bases). Germline V lookup: CDR1 SEHNR, CDR2 FQNEAQ (reference sequence). Trimming took 5 bases from V and 0 from J, leaving 13 bases between them. There are 15 residues in the CDR3. The CDR3 reads CASSAGQTNQETQYF. For the CDR3, the DNA is TGTGCCAGCAGCGCCGGACAGACCAACCAAGAGACCCAGTACTTC.

The chain recombines TRBV5-8 with TRBJ1-1, with 7 bases matching TRBD1. The CDR3 extends over 18 amino acids. Germline CDR1 SGHTS, CDR2 YDEGEE. Trimming cost V 0 bases and J 5 bases; bases outside gene matches: 16. The CDR3, as DNA: TGTGCCAGCAGCTTGGTTCGGGGAGCGAGGGGGCGAGGGACTGAAGCTTTCTTT. Amino acids: CASSLVRGARGRGTEAFF. Variable domain in full (rest from reference TRBV5-8 and TRBJ1-1): EAGVTQSPTHLIKTRGQQATLRCSPISGHTSVYWYQQALGLGLQFLLWYDEGEERNRGNFPPRFSGRQFPNYSSELNVNALELEDSALYLCASSLVRGARGRGTEAFFGQGTRLTVV.

This clone was picked up one time. In nucleotides, the CDR3 is TGCAGTGCTAGTATTGGAGGACAGGGGCTGGAGGGCTACACCTTC. Amino acid sequence: CSASIGGQGLEGYTF. The chain couples TRBV20-1 to TRBJ1-2; 9 bases line up with TRBD1. The length of the CDR3 is 15 residues. Unmatched junction bases numbered 13, after V lost 3 bases and J lost 8 bases. From germline, CDR1 is DFQATT and CDR2 SNEGSKA (reference sequence).

The rearrangement joins TRBV9 to TRBJ2-3; 8 nucleotides line up with TRBD2. Germline lookup yields CDR1 SGDLS and CDR2 YYNGEE. This CDR3 comprises 18 residues. V shed 0 bases and J 1 base; nucleotides not matched to a gene: 10. CDR3 residues: CASSVAPLAGTRTDTQYF. DNA for the CDR3: TGTGCCAGCAGCGTAGCTCCTTTAGCGGGGACCCGCACAGATACGCAGTATTTT.

V gene TRBV19 combines with J gene TRBJ1-2; 7 nucleotides align to TRBD1. Germline V lookup: CDR1 LNHDA, CDR2 SQIVND (reference sequence). The CDR3 has 13 residues. V shed 6 bases and J 3 bases; nucleotides not matched to a gene: 4. The CDR3 nucleotides are TGTGCCAGTAGGTGGACAGGAGACTATGGCTACACCTTC. This codes for CASRWTGDYGYTF.

CDR3 nucleotide sequence: TGTGCCAGCAGCTTGCTGCAGGGATACCCTGAAGCTTTCTTT. This sequence encodes CASSLLQGYPEAFF. The rearrangement joins TRBV5-5 to TRBJ1-1; TRBD1 might be the D (5 bases). This CDR3 spans 14 amino acids. Trimming pared 1 base from V and 6 bases from J, leaving 13 bases between. Germline CDR1 and CDR2: SGHKS and YYEKEE (reference sequence).

This sequence joins TRBV6-4 and TRBJ1-5, with 9 bases that match TRBD1. There are 16 residues in the CDR3. Trimming took 5 bases from V and 1 from J; bases not matched to a gene: 6. The V gene's germline CDR1 is MRHNA and CDR2 SNTAGT. The CDR3 DNA sequence: TGTGCCAGCAGTAAAACAGGGGGCTTAAGCAATCAGCCCCAGCATTTT. Translation gives CASSKTGGLSNQPQHF.

This clone came up a few times. This chain links TRBV2 with TRBJ1-5; 7 bases line up with TRBD1. V trimming: 2 bases; J trimming: 7 bases; junction bases outside the gene matches: 8. The length of the CDR3 is 15 residues. Germline assignment: CDR1 SNHLY and CDR2 FYNNEI. CDR3 residues: CASSEWGDSKQPQHF. In DNA form, the CDR3 reads TGTGCCAGCAGTGAATGGGGGGACAGTAAACAGCCCCAGCATTTT.

In this sample, this clone turned up many times. The rearrangement links TRBV5-1 to TRBJ2-7; TRBD2 agrees at 10 bases. The CDR3 totals 14 residues. Germline values: CDR1 SGHRS, CDR2 YFSETQ. The V gene end was trimmed by 3 bases and the J gene end by 7 bases; junction bases not matched to a gene: 7. CDR3 protein: CASSSGTSAGEQYF. CDR3 nucleotides: TGCGCCAGCAGCTCGGGGACTAGCGCTGGGGAGCAGTACTTC.

CDR3 amino acids: CASTTRQGGNNQPQHF. In nucleotides, the CDR3 is TGTGCCAGTACCACAAGACAGGGGGGAAACAATCAGCCCCAGCATTTT. The chain uses TRBV19 and TRBJ1-5; 9 bases are shared with TRBD1. This CDR3 has 16 amino acids. Germline CDR1 and CDR2: LNHDA and SQIVND (reference sequence). V dropped 7 bases and J dropped 3; count of bases not matched to a gene: 10.

V and J are TRBV11-3 and TRBJ2-1, with 7 bases fitting TRBD2. The CDR3 consists of 13 residues. Germline trimming cut 5 bases from V and 4 bases from J; bases unmatched to any gene: 2. Per germline, CDR1 SGHNT and CDR2 YENEEA. The CDR3: CASSPGGYNEQFF. The CDR3 nucleotides read TGTGCCAGCAGCCCCGGGGGGTACAATGAGCAGTTCTTC.

The CDR3 reads CASSRGNTIYF. The CDR3 DNA sequence: TGTGCCAGCAGCCGTGGAAACACCATATATTTT. The V and J genes are TRBV5-4 and TRBJ1-3; D not resolved. CDR1 is SGHNT and CDR2 is YYREEE in the germline V gene (reference sequence). The CDR3 runs 11 residues. Trimming took off 4 bases at V and 3 bases at J, with 2 bases between the two ends. Using reference TRBV5-4 and TRBJ1-3 for the parts outside the CDR3, the full variable domain is ETGVTQSPTHLIKTRGQQVTLRCSSQSGHNTVSWYQQALGQGPQFIFQYYREEENGRGNFPPRFSGLQFPNYSSELNVNALELDDSALYLCASSRGNTIYFGEGSWLTVV.

CDR3 coding DNA: TGTGCCAGTAGTACCGGACTAGCGGGAGGGCCCCCGAACACCGGGGAGCTGTTTTTT. It yields the protein CASSTGLAGGPPNTGELFF. The chain recombines TRBV19 with TRBJ2-2, with TRBD2 identical over 15 bases. The V gene end was trimmed by 4 bases and the J gene end by 0 bases; junction bases not matched to a gene: 6. The germline V gene encodes CDR1 LNHDA and CDR2 SQIVND (reference sequence). This CDR3 has 19 residues.

This chain links TRBV5-4 with TRBJ1-4; 9 bases line up with TRBD1. After removal of 4 bases from V and 8 bases from J, the junction contained 6 bases not matched to a gene. The CDR3 is 14 amino acids. CDR1 SGHNT and CDR2 YYREEE come from the germline V gene (reference sequence). CDR3 residues: CASSRQGVREKLFF. The CDR3 nucleotides read TGTGCCAGCAGCCGACAGGGGGTACGCGAAAAACTGTTTTTT. The full variable domain, in which reference TRBV5-4 and TRBJ1-4 provide the parts outside the CDR3, is ETGVTQSPTHLIKTRGQQVTLRCSSQSGHNTVSWYQQALGQGPQFIFQYYREEENGRGNFPPRFSGLQFPNYSSELNVNALELDDSALYLCASSRQGVREKLFFGSGTQLSVL.

The gene calls are TRBV2 and TRBJ2-1, with a possible D match to TRBD1 (5 bases). Germline V gene lookup returns CDR1 SNHLY and CDR2 FYNNEI. V was cut by 3 bases and J by 2 bases, with 17 bases left in between. The CDR3 extends over 17 amino acids. DNA for the CDR3: TGTGCCAGCAGTGACGGTCTCGGCAGGGCGGCCTACAATGAGCAGTTCTTC. This encodes CASSDGLGRAAYNEQFF.

The sample holds one count of this clone. The rearrangement links TRBV19 to TRBJ1-5; possible D gene TRBD1, 5 bases. The germline gives CDR1 LNHDA, CDR2 SQIVND (reference sequence). The V and J ends lost 8 bases and 6 bases respectively, with 20 bases between them. The CDR3 is 15 amino acids. CDR3 sequence reads: CASSRASYGVQPQHF. The CDR3 bases are TGTGCCAGTTCCAGGGCCAGTTATGGGGTTCAGCCCCAGCATTTT.

The rearrangement joins TRBV6-5 to TRBJ2-7; 8 bases fit TRBD2. The CDR3 has 14 amino acids. The V and J ends lost 5 bases and 4 bases, in that order; junction bases with no gene match: 7. The germline gives CDR1 MNHEY, CDR2 SVGAGI. CDR3 coding DNA: TGTGCCAGCAGTCAGAGCGGGAGTAAGTACGAGCAGTACTTC. Its protein product is CASSQSGSKYEQYF.

DNA of the CDR3: TGTGCCAGCAGCAAATACGGGACTCCGAACGGATTAAGCTATGGCTACACCTTC. This translates into CASSKYGTPNGLSYGYTF. The chain has TRBV7-8 and TRBJ1-2; tentatively, D is TRBD1 (5 bases). The CDR3 consists of 18 residues. Germline CDR1 SGHVS, CDR2 FQNEAQ. The V end was cut by 5 bases, the J end by 4 bases, with 26 bases between.

V gene TRBV19 combines with J gene TRBJ1-6; possible D gene TRBD1, 6 bases. Germline values: CDR1 LNHDA, CDR2 SQIVND (reference sequence). The CDR3 runs 19 residues. V shed 4 bases and J shed 0 bases, with 19 bases lying between them. As DNA, the CDR3 is TGTGCCAGTAGTAACAGGGCCGGACGAAAGAGCTCCTATAATTCACCCCTCCACTTT. Protein product: CASSNRAGRKSSYNSPLHF. The whole variable domain, filled in from reference TRBV19 and TRBJ1-6, reads DGGITQSPKYLFRKEGQNVTLSCEQNLNHDAMYWYRQDPGQGLRLIYYSQIVNDFQKGDIAEGYSVSREKKESFPLTVTSAQKNPTAFYLCASSNRAGRKSSYNSPLHFGNGTRLTVT.

J is TRBJ2-7 and V is TRBV27; tentative D call: TRBD2 (5 bases). The V gene lost 5 bases and the J gene lost 0 bases, with 14 bases spanning the gap. There are 15 residues in the CDR3. CDR1 and CDR2 (germline): MNHEY, SMNVEV (reference sequence). This CDR3 is CASSPRTLSSYEQYF. The CDR3 DNA follows: TGTGCCAGCAGTCCTCGGACTCTCAGCTCCTACGAGCAGTACTTC.

The chain couples TRBV29-1 to TRBJ2-1, with 9 bases that match TRBD1. Looked up from germline, CDR1 is SQVTM and CDR2 is ANQGSEA. V was pared by 7 bases and J by 1 base, with 5 bases of the junction left unmatched. This CDR3 contains 14 residues. The CDR3 sequence is CSETGGRSYNEQFF. DNA of the CDR3: TGCAGCGAGACAGGGGGTCGTTCCTACAATGAGCAGTTCTTC.

The rearrangement links TRBV5-8 to TRBJ1-5; 12 bases match TRBD1. The J segment lost 5 bases and the V segment lost 5 bases, leaving 5 bases of the junction unmatched. Looked up from germline, CDR1 is SGHTS and CDR2 is YDEGEE. CDR3 length: 15 amino acids. The CDR3: CASRSGQGADQPQHF. CDR3 bases: TGTGCCAGCAGGTCGGGACAGGGGGCCGATCAGCCCCAGCATTTT. Complete variable domain (other parts from reference TRBV5-8 and TRBJ1-5): EAGVTQSPTHLIKTRGQQATLRCSPISGHTSVYWYQQALGLGLQFLLWYDEGEERNRGNFPPRFSGRQFPNYSSELNVNALELEDSALYLCASRSGQGADQPQHFGDGTRLSIL.

This clone showed up just once. V and J are TRBV9 and TRBJ2-2; D possibly corresponds to TRBD2 (5 bases). The CDR3 has 17 amino acids. Trimming took 0 bases from V and 0 from J, leaving 12 bases between them. Germline CDR1 and CDR2: SGDLS and YYNGEE. In DNA form, the CDR3 reads TGTGCCAGCAGCGTAGCTGAAACTAGACCGAACACCGGGGAGCTGTTTTTT. It yields the protein CASSVAETRPNTGELFF.

The rearrangement links TRBV29-1 to TRBJ2-4; tentatively, D is TRBD2 (5 bases). Trimming shortened V by 2 bases and J by 2 bases, and 16 bases separated the two germline ends. Germline values: CDR1 SQVTM, CDR2 ANQGSEA. This CDR3 region has 16 residues. CDR3 sequence (DNA): TGCAGCGTTGAAACCGGCGGTTCGGGGACCAAAAACATTCAGTACTTC. Translated: CSVETGGSGTKNIQYF.

This chain connects TRBV6-6 to TRBJ1-1; weak D call: TRBD1 (6 bases). There are 19 residues in the CDR3. Germline V gene lookup returns CDR1 MNHNY and CDR2 SVGAGI (reference sequence). With 5 bases removed from V and 0 bases from J, the gap between germline ends came to 25 bases. CDR3 nucleotides: TGTGCCAGCAGTCTCGACGGGACAATCCAGTTGGGGATGAACACTGAAGCTTTCTTT. As protein: CASSLDGTIQLGMNTEAFF.

The gene calls are TRBV19 and TRBJ2-3; 9 bases fit TRBD2. V gave up 8 bases and J gave up 2 bases; unmatched junction bases: 17. This CDR3 comprises 18 residues. Germline CDR1 and CDR2: LNHDA and SQIVND (reference sequence). For the CDR3, the DNA is TGTGCCAGTGGTCCGGGACTAGCTACCCTACCCATCACAGATACGCAGTATTTT. Amino acid sequence: CASGPGLATLPITDTQYF.